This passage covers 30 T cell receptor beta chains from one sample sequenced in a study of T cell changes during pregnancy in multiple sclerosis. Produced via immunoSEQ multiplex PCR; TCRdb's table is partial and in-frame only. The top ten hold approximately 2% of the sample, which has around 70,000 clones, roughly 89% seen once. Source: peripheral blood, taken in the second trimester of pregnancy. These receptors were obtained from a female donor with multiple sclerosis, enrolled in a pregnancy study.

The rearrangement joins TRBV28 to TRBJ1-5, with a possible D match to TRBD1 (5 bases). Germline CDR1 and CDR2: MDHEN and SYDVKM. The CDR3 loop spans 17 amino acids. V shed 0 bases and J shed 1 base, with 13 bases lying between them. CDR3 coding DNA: TGTGCCAGCAGTTTATGGGCGGGGGAGGGCAGCAATCAGCCCCAGCATTTT. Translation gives CASSLWAGEGSNQPQHF.

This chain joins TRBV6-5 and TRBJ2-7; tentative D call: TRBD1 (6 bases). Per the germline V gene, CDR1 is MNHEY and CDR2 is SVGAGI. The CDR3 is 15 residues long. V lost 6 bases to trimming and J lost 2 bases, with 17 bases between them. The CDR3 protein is CASRTPGKGAYEQYF. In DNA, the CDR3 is TGTGCCAGCAGAACACCGGGAAAGGGGGCCTACGAGCAGTACTTC.

The CDR3 loop reads CAWSATFGYGYTF. The CDR3 DNA reads as TGTGCCTGGAGTGCGACATTCGGCTATGGCTACACCTTC. This chain connects TRBV30 to TRBJ1-2; D unclear. CDR1 is GTSNPN and CDR2 is SVGIG in the germline V gene (reference sequence). Trimming pared 1 base from V and 4 bases from J, leaving 10 bases between. CDR3 size: 13 residues.

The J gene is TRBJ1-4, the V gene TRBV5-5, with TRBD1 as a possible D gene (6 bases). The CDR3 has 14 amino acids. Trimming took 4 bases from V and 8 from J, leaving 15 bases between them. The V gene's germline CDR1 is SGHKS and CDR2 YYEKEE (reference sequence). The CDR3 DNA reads TGTGCCAGCAGCCCCAAGGACAGAGGGGAAAAACTGTTTTTT. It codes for CASSPKDRGEKLFF.

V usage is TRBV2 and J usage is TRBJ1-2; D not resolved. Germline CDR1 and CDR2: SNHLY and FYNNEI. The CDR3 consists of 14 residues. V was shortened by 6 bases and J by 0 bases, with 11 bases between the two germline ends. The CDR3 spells CASSAWESNYGYTF. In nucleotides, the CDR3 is TGTGCCAGCAGCGCTTGGGAGTCTAACTATGGCTACACCTTC. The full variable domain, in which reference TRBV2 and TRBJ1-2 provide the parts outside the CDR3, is EPEVTQTPSHQVTQMGQEVILRCVPISNHLYFYWYRQILGQKVEFLVSFYNNEISEKSEIFDDQFSVERPDGSNFTLKIRSTKLEDSAMYFCASSAWESNYGYTFGSGTRLTVV.

This CDR3 is CASSGRTRGGTDTQYF. The CDR3 region has the DNA TGTGCCAGCAGCGGTCGGACTAGGGGGGGCACAGATACGCAGTATTTT. This chain links TRBV11-2 with TRBJ2-3, with a possible D match to TRBD2 (7 bases). V dropped 5 bases and J dropped 1 base, with 16 bases sitting between them. The CDR3 extends over 16 amino acids. CDR1 is SGHAT and CDR2 is FQNNGV in the germline V gene. Complete variable domain (other parts from reference TRBV11-2 and TRBJ2-3): EAGVAQSPRYKIIEKRQSVAFWCNPISGHATLYWYQQILGQGPKLLIQFQNNGVVDDSQLPKDRFSAERLKGVDSTLKIQPAKLEDSAVYLCASSGRTRGGTDTQYFGPGTRLTVL.

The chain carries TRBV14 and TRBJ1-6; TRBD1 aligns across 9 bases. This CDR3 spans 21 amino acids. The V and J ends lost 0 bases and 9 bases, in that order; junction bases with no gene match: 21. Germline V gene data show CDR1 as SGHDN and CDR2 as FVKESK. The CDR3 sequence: CASSQDPRGTGGAPFGSPLHF. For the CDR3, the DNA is TGTGCCAGCAGCCAAGATCCCAGAGGTACAGGGGGCGCTCCTTTTGGTTCACCCCTCCACTTT.

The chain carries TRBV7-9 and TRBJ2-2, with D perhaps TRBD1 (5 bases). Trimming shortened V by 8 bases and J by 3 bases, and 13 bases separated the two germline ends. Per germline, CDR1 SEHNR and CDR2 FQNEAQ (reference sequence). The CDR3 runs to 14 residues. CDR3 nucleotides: TGTGCCAGCTGGTCAGGGAATTACACCGGGGAGCTGTTTTTT. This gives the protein CASWSGNYTGELFF.

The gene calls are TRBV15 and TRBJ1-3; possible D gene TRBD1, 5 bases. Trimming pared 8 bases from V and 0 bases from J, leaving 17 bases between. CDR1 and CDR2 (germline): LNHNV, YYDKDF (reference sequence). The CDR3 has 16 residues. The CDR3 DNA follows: TGTGCCACCTCCGAGACCTTCGACAGCTCTGGAAACACCATATATTTT. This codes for CATSETFDSSGNTIYF.

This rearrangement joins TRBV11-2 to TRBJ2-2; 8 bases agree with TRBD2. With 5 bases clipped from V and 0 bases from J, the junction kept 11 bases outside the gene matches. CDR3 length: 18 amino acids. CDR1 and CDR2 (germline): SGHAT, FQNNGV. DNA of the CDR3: TGTGCCAGCAGCGCCCGGTTTTTAGCGGGAACGAACACCGGGGAGCTGTTTTTT. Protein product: CASSARFLAGTNTGELFF.

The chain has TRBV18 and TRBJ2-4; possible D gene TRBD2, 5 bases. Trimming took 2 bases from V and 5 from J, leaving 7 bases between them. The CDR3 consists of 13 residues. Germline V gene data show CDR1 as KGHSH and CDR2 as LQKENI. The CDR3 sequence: CASSPGSENIQYF. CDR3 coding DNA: TGTGCCAGCTCACCAGGGAGTGAAAACATTCAGTACTTC.

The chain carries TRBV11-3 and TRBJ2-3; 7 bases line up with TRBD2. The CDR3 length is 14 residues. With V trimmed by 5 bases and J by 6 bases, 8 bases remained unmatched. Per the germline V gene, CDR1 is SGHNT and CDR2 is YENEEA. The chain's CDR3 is CASSQGLVEDTQYF. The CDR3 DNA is TGTGCCAGCAGCCAAGGACTAGTGGAGGATACGCAGTATTTT. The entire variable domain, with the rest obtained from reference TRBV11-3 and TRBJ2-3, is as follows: EAGVVQSPRYKIIEKKQPVAFWCNPISGHNTLYWYLQNLGQGPELLIRYENEEAVDDSQLPKDRFSAERLKGVDSTLKIQPAELGDSAVYLCASSQGLVEDTQYFGPGTRLTVL.

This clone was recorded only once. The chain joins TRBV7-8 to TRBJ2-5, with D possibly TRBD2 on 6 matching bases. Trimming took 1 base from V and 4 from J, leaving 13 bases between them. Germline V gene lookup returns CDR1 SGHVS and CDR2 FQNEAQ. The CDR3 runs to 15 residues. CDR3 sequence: CASSLGYGGRETQYF. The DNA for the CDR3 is TGTGCCAGCAGCTTAGGGTACGGGGGACGAGAGACCCAGTACTTC.

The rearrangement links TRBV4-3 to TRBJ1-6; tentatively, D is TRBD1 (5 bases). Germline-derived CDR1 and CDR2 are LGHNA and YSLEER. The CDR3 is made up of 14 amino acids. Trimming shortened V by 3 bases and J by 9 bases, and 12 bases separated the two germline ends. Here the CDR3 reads CASSQPGGGSPLHF. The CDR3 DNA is TGCGCCAGCAGCCAGCCCGGGGGGGGTTCACCCCTCCACTTT.

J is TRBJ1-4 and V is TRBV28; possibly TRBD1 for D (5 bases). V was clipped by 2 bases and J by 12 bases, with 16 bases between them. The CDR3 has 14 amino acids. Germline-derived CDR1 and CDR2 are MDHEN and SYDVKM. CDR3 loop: CASSLQGGGRELFF. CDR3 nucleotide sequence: TGTGCCAGCAGTTTACAGGGTGGAGGGCGAGAACTGTTTTTT.

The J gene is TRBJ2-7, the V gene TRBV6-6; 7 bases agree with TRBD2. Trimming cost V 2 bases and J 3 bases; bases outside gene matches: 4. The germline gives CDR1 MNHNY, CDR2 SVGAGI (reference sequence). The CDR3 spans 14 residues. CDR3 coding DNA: TGTGCCAGCAGTTACGCGGGAGAGGACTACGAGCAGTACTTC. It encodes CASSYAGEDYEQYF.

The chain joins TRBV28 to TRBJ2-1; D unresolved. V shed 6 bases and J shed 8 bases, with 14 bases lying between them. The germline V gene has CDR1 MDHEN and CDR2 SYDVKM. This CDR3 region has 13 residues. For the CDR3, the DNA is TGTGCCAGCAGCCTTAGAGGCCGCGATGAGCAGTTCTTC. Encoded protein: CASSLRGRDEQFF.

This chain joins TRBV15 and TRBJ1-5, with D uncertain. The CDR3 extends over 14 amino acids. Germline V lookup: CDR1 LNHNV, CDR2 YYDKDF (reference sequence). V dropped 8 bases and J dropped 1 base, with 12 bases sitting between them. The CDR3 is CATRDRRSNQPQHF. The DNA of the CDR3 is TGTGCCACCCGGGATCGGCGGAGCAATCAGCCCCAGCATTTT.

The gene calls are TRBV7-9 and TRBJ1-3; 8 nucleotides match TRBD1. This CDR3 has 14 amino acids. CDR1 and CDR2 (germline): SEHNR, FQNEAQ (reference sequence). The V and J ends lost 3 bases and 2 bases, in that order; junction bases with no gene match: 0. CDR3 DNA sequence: TGTGCCAGCAGCTTGACAGGGGCTGGAAACACCATATATTTT. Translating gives CASSLTGAGNTIYF.

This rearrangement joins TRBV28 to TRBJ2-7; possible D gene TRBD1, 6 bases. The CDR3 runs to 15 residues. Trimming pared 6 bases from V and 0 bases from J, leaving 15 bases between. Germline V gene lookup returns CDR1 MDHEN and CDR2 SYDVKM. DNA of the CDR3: TGTGCCAGCAGCCGACAGGTCGCGCTCTCCTACGAGCAGTACTTC. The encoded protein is CASSRQVALSYEQYF.

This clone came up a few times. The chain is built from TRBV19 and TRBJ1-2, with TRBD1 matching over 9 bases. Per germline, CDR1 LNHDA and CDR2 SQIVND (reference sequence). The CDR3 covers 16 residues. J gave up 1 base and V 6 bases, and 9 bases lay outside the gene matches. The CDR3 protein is CASSVTPGQGNYGYTF. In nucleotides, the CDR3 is TGTGCCAGTAGCGTTACTCCGGGACAGGGTAACTATGGCTACACCTTC.

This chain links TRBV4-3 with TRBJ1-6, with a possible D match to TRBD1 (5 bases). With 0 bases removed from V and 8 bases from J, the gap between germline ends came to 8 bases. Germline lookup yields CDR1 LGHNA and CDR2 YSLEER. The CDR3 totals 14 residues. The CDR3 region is CASSQDRGDSPLHF. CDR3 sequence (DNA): TGCGCCAGCAGCCAAGATCGGGGGGATTCACCCCTCCACTTT.

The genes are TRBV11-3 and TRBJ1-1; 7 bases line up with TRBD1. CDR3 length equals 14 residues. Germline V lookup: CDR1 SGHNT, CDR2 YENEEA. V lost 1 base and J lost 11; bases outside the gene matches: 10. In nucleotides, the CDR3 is TGTGCCAGCAGCTTAGGGGACAGCGTGGAGCCGGCTTTCTTT. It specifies CASSLGDSVEPAFF.

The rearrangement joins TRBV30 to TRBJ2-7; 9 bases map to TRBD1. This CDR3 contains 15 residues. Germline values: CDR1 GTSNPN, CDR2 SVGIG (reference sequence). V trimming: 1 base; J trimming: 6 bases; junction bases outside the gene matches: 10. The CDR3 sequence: CAWSGRWDRVFEQYF. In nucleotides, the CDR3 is TGTGCCTGGAGTGGAAGGTGGGACAGGGTCTTCGAGCAGTACTTC.

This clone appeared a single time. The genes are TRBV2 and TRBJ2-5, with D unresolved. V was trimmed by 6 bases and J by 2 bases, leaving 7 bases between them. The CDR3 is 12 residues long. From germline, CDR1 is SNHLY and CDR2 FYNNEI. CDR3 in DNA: TGTGCCAGCAGCTTTACTCAAGAGACCCAGTACTTC. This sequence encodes CASSFTQETQYF.

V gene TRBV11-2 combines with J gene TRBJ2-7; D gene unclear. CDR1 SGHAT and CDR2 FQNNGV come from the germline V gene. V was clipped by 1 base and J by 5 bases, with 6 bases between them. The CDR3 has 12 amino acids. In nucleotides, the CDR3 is TGTGCCAGCAGCTTAGGAGTCCACGAGCAGTACTTC. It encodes CASSLGVHEQYF.

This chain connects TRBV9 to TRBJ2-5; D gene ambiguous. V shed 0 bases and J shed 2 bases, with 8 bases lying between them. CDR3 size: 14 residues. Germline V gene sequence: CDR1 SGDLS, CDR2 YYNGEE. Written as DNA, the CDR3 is TGTGCCAGCAGCGTAGATGCCACACAAGAGACCCAGTACTTC. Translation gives CASSVDATQETQYF.

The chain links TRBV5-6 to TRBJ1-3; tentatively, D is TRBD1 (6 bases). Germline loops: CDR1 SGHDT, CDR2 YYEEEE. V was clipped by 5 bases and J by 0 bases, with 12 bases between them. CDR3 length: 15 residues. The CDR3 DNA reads TGTGCCAGCAGGCGACAGGCGGGCTCTGGAAACACCATATATTTT. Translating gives CASRRQAGSGNTIYF.

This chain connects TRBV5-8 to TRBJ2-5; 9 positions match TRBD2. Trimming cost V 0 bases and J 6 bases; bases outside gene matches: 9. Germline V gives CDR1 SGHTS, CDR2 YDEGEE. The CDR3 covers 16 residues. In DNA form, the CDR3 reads TGTGCCAGCAGCTTGGATTCAAGCGGGAGGCGACAGACCCAGTACTTC. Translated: CASSLDSSGRRQTQYF.

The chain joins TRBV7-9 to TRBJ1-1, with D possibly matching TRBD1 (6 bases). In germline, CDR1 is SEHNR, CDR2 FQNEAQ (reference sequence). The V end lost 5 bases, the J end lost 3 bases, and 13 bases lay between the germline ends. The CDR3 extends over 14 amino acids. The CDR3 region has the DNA TGTGCCAGCAGCGCCAACAGGGTTGACACTGAAGCTTTCTTT. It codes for CASSANRVDTEAFF.